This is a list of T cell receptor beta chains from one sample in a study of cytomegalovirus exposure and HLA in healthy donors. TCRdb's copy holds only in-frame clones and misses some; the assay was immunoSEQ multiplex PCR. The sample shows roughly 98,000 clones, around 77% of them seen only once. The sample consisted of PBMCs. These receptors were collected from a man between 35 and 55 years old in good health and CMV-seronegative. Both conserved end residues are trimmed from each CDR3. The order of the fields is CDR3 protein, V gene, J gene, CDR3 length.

CDR3: ASAQGSPLH
V: TRBV28
J: TRBJ1-6
length: 9

CDR3: ASSFLRDINEKLF
V: TRBV5-6
J: TRBJ1-4
length: 13

CDR3: ASSPTTGDGEQY
V: TRBV5-1
J: TRBJ2-7
length: 12

CDR3: ASSQDPAGHSPLH
V: TRBV14
J: TRBJ1-6
length: 13

CDR3: ASSLSPGGNTEAF
V: TRBV13
J: TRBJ1-1
length: 13

CDR3: ASSLEGTSVYYEQY
V: TRBV11-2
J: TRBJ2-7
length: 14

CDR3: ASSEGGSRYEQY
V: TRBV2
J: TRBJ2-7
length: 12

CDR3: SAVIGNRASGYT
V: TRBV29-1
J: TRBJ1-2
length: 12

CDR3: ASSYSESQETQY
V: TRBV6-5
J: TRBJ2-5
length: 12

CDR3: ASSPLSGQGREKLF
V: TRBV18
J: TRBJ1-4
length: 14

CDR3: ASSFAGDPYNEQF
V: TRBV5-6
J: TRBJ2-1
length: 13

CDR3: ASSLAGDLAKNIQY
V: TRBV5-4
J: TRBJ2-4
length: 14

CDR3: ASSTGQSYEQY
V: TRBV5-4
J: TRBJ2-7
length: 11

CDR3: ASSDPGTGYEQY
V: TRBV5-4
J: TRBJ2-7
length: 12

CDR3: ASSLGGANNSPLH
V: TRBV5-1
J: TRBJ1-6
length: 13

CDR3: ASTQLYTQY
V: TRBV28
J: TRBJ2-3
length: 9

CDR3: ASSPGTDFNEKLF
V: TRBV18
J: TRBJ1-4
length: 13

CDR3: ASSRGTGGTYEQY
V: TRBV4-1
J: TRBJ2-7
length: 13

CDR3: ASSLQGRTEAF
V: TRBV13
J: TRBJ1-1
length: 11

CDR3: ASRAGTITGEAF
V: TRBV2
J: TRBJ1-1
length: 12

CDR3: ASSRGLADYEQY
V: TRBV27
J: TRBJ2-7
length: 12

CDR3: ASSLGESPRSAEAF
V: TRBV7-9
J: TRBJ1-1
length: 14

CDR3: STAIMNTEAF
V: TRBV29-1
J: TRBJ1-1
length: 10

CDR3: SVEKPGATYEQY
V: TRBV29-1
J: TRBJ2-7
length: 12

CDR3: SARGGRPEQF
V: TRBV29-1
J: TRBJ2-1
length: 10

CDR3: SVSGETSGVQF
V: TRBV29-1
J: TRBJ2-1
length: 11

CDR3: ASSLVTDNQPQH
V: TRBV28
J: TRBJ1-5
length: 12

CDR3: ASAPSVRVDTEAF
V: TRBV7-9
J: TRBJ1-1
length: 13

CDR3: ASSIGRSGAFPYEQY
V: TRBV19
J: TRBJ2-7
length: 15

CDR3: ASTLRESDRVTEAF
V: TRBV23-1
J: TRBJ1-1
length: 14

CDR3: AWSGTGGGRYGYT
V: TRBV30
J: TRBJ1-2
length: 13

CDR3: ASSSEGPYEQY
V: TRBV6-5
J: TRBJ2-7
length: 11

CDR3: SVGRGGGPQH
V: TRBV29-1
J: TRBJ1-5
length: 10

CDR3: ASSARLVDTQY
V: TRBV14
J: TRBJ2-3
length: 11

CDR3: ASSPMGGRTDTQY
V: TRBV9
J: TRBJ2-3
length: 13

CDR3: ASSDQGEPQH
V: TRBV10-2
J: TRBJ1-5
length: 10

CDR3: ASSPGLAGVNEQF
V: TRBV5-1
J: TRBJ2-1
length: 13

CDR3: AWRSGHGARAF
V: TRBV30
J: TRBJ1-1
length: 11

CDR3: ASSPPGQGRQPQH
V: TRBV19
J: TRBJ1-5
length: 13

CDR3: SARTGLEAF
V: TRBV29-1
J: TRBJ1-1
length: 9

CDR3: ASRGGTYEIEQY
V: TRBV2
J: TRBJ2-7
length: 12

CDR3: ASSLGAGWPDQPQH
V: TRBV28
J: TRBJ1-5
length: 14